What follows describes a single T cell receptor (beta chain). The antigen it recognizes is unknown. No much larger clone exists at a distance of one base, and base qualities are not known. From cysteine to valine, the CDR3 is 13 amino acids long. Only the CDR3 DNA stays, 39 bases, in frame from base 1. V drops 3 bases and J drops 1 base, leaving 7 bases in between. Per the germline V gene, SGHAT is the CDR1 and FQNNGV is the CDR2. The entry originates in a study of Siglec-9 on CD8 T cells in melanoma (dated by TCRdb to the late 2010s). Concerning the study at large: Siglec-9 expression on CD8+ T cells and the role of Siglec-9 in regulating T cells in the melanoma tumor microenvironment were investigated in the study. General study outcomes and caveats: Siglec-9 was reported to mark and regulate an effector memory CD8+ T-cell subset that appeared to accumulate within melanoma tumors.

To prepare the library, the immunoSEQ multiplex PCR assay was applied. The table comes from immuneACCESS by way of TCRdb, which keeps in-frame sequences with V and J called. Part of the clones is missing from these tables; in studies checked, under half for an unresolved V gene and the rest for unknown reasons. The sample data list about 30,000 clones, and roughly 78% of these were observed just once. Under 6.5% of the sample belongs to the ten largest clones. Recombination joined TRBV11-2 with TRBJ2-7, with no confident D gene call. Sequenced material: Siglec-9- CD8+ T cells sorted from blood. Read against the paper, the sample's cell subset or site label means: CD8 T cells lacking Siglec-9. This sequence was found in a human donor in good health. The CDR3: CASSFGNSYEQYV. The DNA is as follows: TGTGCCAGCAGCTTTGGGAATTCCTACGAGCAGTACGTC.